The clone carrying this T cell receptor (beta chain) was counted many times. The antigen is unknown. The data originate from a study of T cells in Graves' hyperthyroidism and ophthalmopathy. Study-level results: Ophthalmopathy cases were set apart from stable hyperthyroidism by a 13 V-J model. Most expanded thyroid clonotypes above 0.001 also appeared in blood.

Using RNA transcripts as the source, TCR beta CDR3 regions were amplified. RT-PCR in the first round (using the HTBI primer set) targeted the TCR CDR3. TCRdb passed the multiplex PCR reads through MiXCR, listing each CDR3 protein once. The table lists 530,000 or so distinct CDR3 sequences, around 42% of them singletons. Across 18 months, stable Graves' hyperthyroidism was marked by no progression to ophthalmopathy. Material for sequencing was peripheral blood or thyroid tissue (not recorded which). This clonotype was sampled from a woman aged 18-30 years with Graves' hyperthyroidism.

The CDR3 here is CASSLRQQTANTGELFF. CDR3 DNA sequence: TGTGCCAGCAGCTTACGCCAACAGACCGCGAACACCGGGGAGCTGTTTTTT. The chain combines TRBV7-8 with TRBJ2-2; D remains unclear. V lost 2 bases to trimming and J lost 0 bases, with 13 bases between them. This CDR3 spans 17 amino acids. From germline, CDR1 is SGHVS and CDR2 FQNEAQ.